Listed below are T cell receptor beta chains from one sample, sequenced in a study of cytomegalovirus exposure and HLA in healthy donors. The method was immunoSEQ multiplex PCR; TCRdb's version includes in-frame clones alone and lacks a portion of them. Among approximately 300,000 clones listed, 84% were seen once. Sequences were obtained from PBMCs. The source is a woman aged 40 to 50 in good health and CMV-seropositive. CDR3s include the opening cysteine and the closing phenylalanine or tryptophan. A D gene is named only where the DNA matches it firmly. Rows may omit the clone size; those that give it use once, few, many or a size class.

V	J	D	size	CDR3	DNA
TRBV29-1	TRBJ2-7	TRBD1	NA	CSALGTGVAPYEQYF	TGCAGCGCCCTCGGGACAGGGGTTGCTCCCTACGAGCAGTACTTC
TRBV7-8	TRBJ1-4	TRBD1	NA	CASSLRGQGSTQGEKLFF	TGTGCCAGCAGCTTAAGAGGACAGGGGAGCACGCAGGGTGAAAAACTGTTTTTT
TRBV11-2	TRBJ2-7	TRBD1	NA	CASSLGTVYEQYF	TGTGCCAGCAGCCTGGGGACAGTCTACGAGCAGTACTTC
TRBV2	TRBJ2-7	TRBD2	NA	CASSAGTSGEQYF	TGTGCCAGCAGTGCCGGGACTAGCGGCGAGCAGTACTTC
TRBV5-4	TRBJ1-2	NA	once	CASRMAGPLNYGYAF	TGTGCCAGCAGGATGGCGGGGCCGCTGAACTATGGCTACGCCTTC
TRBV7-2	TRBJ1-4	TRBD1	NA	CASSPTGTPNEKLFF	TGTGCCAGCAGCCCGACAGGGACGCCTAATGAAAAACTGTTTTTT
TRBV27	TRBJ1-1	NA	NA	CASRSGDGNTEAFF	TGTGCCAGCAGGTCAGGGGATGGGAACACTGAAGCTTTCTTT
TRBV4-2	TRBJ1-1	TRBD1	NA	CASSQEGQGAVVDTEAFF	TGTGCCAGCAGCCAAGAAGGCCAGGGGGCAGTGGTGGACACTGAAGCTTTTTTT
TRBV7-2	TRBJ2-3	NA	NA	CASSLDSSVDTQYF	TGTGCCAGCAGCTTAGACTCTAGCGTCGATACGCAGTATTTT
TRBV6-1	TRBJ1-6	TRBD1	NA	CASRRDRAVDSPLHF	TGTGCCAGCAGGCGCGACAGGGCGGTTGATTCACCCCTCCACTTT
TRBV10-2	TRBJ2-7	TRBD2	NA	CASRGSGRASEQYF	TGCGCCAGCAGGGGGAGCGGGAGGGCCTCCGAGCAGTACTTC
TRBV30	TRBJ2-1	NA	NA	CASKGVGASEQFF	TGTGCCTCCAAGGGGGTGGGTGCCAGTGAGCAGTTCTTC
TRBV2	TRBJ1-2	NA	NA	CASRGEVFYGYTF	TGTGCCAGCAGAGGTGAGGTGTTCTATGGCTACACCTTC
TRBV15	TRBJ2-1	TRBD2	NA	CATSRDRAGGSSYNEQFF	TGTGCCACCAGCAGAGATAGGGCCGGGGGGAGCTCCTACAATGAGCAGTTCTTC
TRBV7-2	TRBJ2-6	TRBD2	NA	CASSLETSTGANVLTF	TGTGCCAGCAGCTTAGAGACTAGCACTGGGGCCAACGTCCTGACTTTC
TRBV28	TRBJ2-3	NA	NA	CASSSSLASAKIGDTQYF	TGTGCCAGCAGTTCCTCACTAGCTTCGGCCAAAATCGGAGATACGCAGTATTTT
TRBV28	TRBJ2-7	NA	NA	CASSRLGGAPYEQYF	TGTGCCAGCAGCCGACTAGGGGGGGCTCCCTACGAGCAGTACTTC
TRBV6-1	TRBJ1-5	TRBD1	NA	CASSDQNRGMSNQPQHF	TGTGCCAGCAGTGATCAAAACAGGGGCATGAGCAATCAGCCCCAGCATTTT
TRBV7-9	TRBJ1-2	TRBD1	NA	CASSPQGTANGYTF	TGTGCCAGCAGCCCCCAGGGGACAGCCAATGGCTACACCTTC
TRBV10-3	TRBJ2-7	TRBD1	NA	CAIRYGTGPYEQYF	TGTGCCATCAGGTACGGGACAGGCCCCTACGAGCAGTACTTC
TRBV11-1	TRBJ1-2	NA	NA	CASSPTDSPYGYTF	TGTGCCAGCAGCCCGACGGACAGCCCCTATGGCTACACCTTC
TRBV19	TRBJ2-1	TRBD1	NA	CASSTRQGQIPLSYNEQFF	TGTGCCAGTAGTACCCGACAGGGCCAGATACCGCTCTCCTACAATGAGCAGTTCTTC
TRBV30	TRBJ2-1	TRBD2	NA	CAWRGGRETYNEQFF	TGTGCCTGGAGGGGTGGGCGGGAGACCTACAATGAGCAGTTCTTC
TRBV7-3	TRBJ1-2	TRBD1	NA	CASSLGQAARGYTF	TGTGCCAGCAGCTTGGGACAGGCGGCAAGAGGCTACACCTTC
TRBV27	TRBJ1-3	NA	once	CASRGADSGNTIYF	TGTGCCAGCAGGGGAGCTGACTCTGGAAACACCATATATTTT
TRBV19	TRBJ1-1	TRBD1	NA	CASSSLTGGFGEAFF	TGTGCCAGTAGTTCCCTGACAGGGGGCTTCGGTGAAGCTTTCTTT
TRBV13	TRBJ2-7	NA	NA	CASSLGSAHSYEQYF	TGTGCCAGCAGCTTAGGCTCCGCACACTCCTACGAGCAGTACTTC
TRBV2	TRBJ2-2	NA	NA	CASSGEFGGELFF	TGTGCCAGCAGTGGGGAGTTCGGCGGGGAGCTGTTTTTT
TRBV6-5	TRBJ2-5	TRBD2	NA	CASSRTSGDMETQYF	TGTGCCAGCAGCCGGACTAGCGGAGACATGGAGACCCAGTACTTC
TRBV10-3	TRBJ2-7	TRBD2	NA	CAISSGALEQYF	TGTGCCATCAGTAGCGGGGCACTCGAGCAGTACTTC
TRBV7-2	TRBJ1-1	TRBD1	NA	CASSLQGQQNTEAFF	TGTGCCAGCAGCTTACAGGGACAGCAGAACACTGAAGCTTTCTTT
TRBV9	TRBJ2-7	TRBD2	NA	CASSGGLAGALAEQYF	TGTGCCAGCAGCGGGGGACTAGCGGGAGCTCTGGCCGAGCAGTACTTC
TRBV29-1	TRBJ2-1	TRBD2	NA	CSVRRAPGGYNEQFF	TGCAGCGTCCGGAGAGCTCCGGGAGGATACAATGAGCAGTTCTTC
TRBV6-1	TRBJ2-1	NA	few	CALYEQFF	TGTGCCTTATATGAGCAGTTCTTC
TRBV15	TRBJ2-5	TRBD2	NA	CATSPLLAGVVEETQYF	TGTGCCACCAGTCCGCTACTAGCGGGAGTTGTTGAGGAGACCCAGTACTTC
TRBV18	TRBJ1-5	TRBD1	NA	CASSPQGQRLYF	TGTGCCAGCTCACCACAGGGACAGCGTCTGTATTTT
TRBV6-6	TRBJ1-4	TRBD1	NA	CASSYAGQGANEKLFF	TGTGCCAGCAGTTACGCGGGACAGGGGGCCAATGAAAAACTGTTTTTT
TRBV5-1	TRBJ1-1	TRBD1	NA	CASSYGGDSIGNTEAFF	TGCGCCAGCAGCTACGGGGGGGACAGTATAGGTAACACTGAAGCTTTCTTT
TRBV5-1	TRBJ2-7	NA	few	CASSLEEVGNYEQYF	TGCGCCAGCAGCTTGGAGGAGGTAGGGAACTACGAGCAGTACTTC
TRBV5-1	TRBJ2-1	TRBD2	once	CASSAGLEVLGEQFF	TGCGCCAGCAGCGCGGGACTAGAAGTGTTAGGTGAGCAGTTCTTC
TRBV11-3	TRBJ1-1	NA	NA	CASSAQDEAFF	TGTGCCAGCAGCGCCCAGGATGAAGCTTTCTTT
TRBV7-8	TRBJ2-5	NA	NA	CASSLRGLAETQYF	TGTGCCAGCAGCTTAAGAGGGTTGGCAGAGACCCAGTACTTC
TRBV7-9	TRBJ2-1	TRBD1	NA	CSSSLSGTGGFF	TGTTCCAGCAGCTTAAGTGGGACAGGGGGGTTCTTC
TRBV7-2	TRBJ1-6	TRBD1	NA	CASSLEGQGWNSPLHF	TGTGCCAGCAGCTTAGAGGGACAGGGGTGGAATTCACCCCTCCACTTT
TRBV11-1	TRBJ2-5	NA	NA	CASSLTATQETQYF	TGTGCCAGCAGCCTGACAGCTACTCAAGAGACCCAGTACTTC
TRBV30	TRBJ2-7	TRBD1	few	CAWSVNRGYEQYF	TGTGCCTGGAGTGTAAACAGGGGCTACGAGCAGTACTTC
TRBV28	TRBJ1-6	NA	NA	CASSYSSPLHF	TGTGCCAGTTCTTACAGTTCACCCCTCCACTTT
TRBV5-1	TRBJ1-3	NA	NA	CASGLGSGNTIYF	TGCGCCAGCGGCTTGGGGAGTGGAAACACCATATATTTT
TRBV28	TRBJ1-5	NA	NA	CASSLSVGAENNQPQHF	TGTGCCAGCAGTTTATCTGTGGGGGCTGAAAACAATCAGCCCCAGCATTTT
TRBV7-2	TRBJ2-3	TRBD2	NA	CASRAGLIDTQYF	TGTGCCAGCAGGGCGGGACTAATAGATACGCAGTATTTT
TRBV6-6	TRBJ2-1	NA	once	CASSFGLAGSYNEQFF	TGTGCCAGCAGTTTCGGCTTAGCCGGCTCCTACAATGAGCAGTTCTTC
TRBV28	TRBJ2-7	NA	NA	CASSLRDISYEQYF	TGTGCCAGCAGTTTAAGGGACATCTCCTACGAGCAGTACTTC
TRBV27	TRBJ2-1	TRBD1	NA	CASSFLMGQGLYEQFF	TGTGCCAGCAGTTTCTTAATGGGACAGGGTCTGTATGAGCAGTTCTTC
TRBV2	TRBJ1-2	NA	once	CASSELNYGYTF	TGTGCCAGCAGTGAATTAAACTATGGCTACACCTTC